This T cell receptor (beta chain) originates from a study of cytomegalovirus exposure and HLA in healthy donors. At the level of the study: Tens of millions of unique TCRs from HLA-typed donors were held in an early release of data. Study-wide results and caveats: Across donors, presence/absence analyses took sequencing depth to be roughly uniform. Some V segments, including TRBV6-2 and TRBV6-3, were excluded as indistinguishable. In a later analysis, a missense DCLRE1C variant was linked to TCR beta V- and J-gene trimming.

As for this clone: Its antigen is not known.

PCR was performed using 60 Vbeta and 13 Jbeta primers. Only in-frame clones appear in the TCRdb table, and some are missing; sequencing was by immunoSEQ multiplex PCR. The sample yields some 200,000 clones, around 86% seen once. CDR1 and CDR2 (germline): SGHRS, YFSETQ. This CDR3 has 16 amino acids. The ends lost 3 bases at V and 2 bases at J; junction bases unmatched: 5. The sequencing sample was made of PBMCs. The source is a middle-aged man in good health and CMV-seropositive. The rearrangement joins TRBV5-1 to TRBJ2-1; 10 bases agree with TRBD2. DNA of the CDR3: TGCGCCAGCAGCTGGGTAAGCGGGGGGGCCTACAATGAGCAGTTCTTC. Translating gives CASSWVSGGAYNEQFF.